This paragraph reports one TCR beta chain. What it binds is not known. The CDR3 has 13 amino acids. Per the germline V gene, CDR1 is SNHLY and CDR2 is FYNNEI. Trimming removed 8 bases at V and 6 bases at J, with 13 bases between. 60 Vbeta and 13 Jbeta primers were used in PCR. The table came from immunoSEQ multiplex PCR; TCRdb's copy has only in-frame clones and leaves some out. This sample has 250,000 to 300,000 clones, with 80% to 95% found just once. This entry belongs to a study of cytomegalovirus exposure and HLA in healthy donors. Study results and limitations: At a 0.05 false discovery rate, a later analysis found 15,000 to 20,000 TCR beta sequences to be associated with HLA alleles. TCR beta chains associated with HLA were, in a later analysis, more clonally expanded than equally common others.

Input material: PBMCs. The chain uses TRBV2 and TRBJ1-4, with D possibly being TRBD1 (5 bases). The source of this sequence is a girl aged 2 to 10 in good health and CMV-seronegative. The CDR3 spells CASAPPGDEKLFF. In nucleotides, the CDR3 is TGTGCCAGCGCGCCCCCGGGGGATGAAAAACTGTTTTTT.